Reported below is one T cell receptor beta chain. Antigen unknown. These data are taken from a study of cytomegalovirus exposure and HLA in healthy donors. General study results and limits: V- and J-gene trimming in TCR beta was tied to a missense DCLRE1C variant by an analysis performed later.

In the PCR, 60 Vbeta and 13 Jbeta primers were used. The table came from immunoSEQ multiplex PCR; TCRdb's copy has only in-frame clones and leaves some out. The sample includes around 77,000 clones. Donors showed nominal health when sampled, although they likely had unrecorded immune exposures. The receptor comes from a man in his fifties in good health and CMV-seropositive. Specimen: PBMCs.

Here the CDR3 DNA reads TGTGCCAGCAGCTCCCTATGGGGACTAGCGAGCTCAGATACGCAGTATTTT. Protein sequence: CASSSLWGLASSDTQYF. V and J are TRBV7-9 and TRBJ2-3, with 10 positions matching TRBD2. The CDR3 runs 17 residues. Germline CDR1 is SEHNR and CDR2 is FQNEAQ (reference sequence). The trim removed 4 bases at V and 4 bases at J, leaving 11 bases unmatched.